The next 18 T cell receptor beta chains were all read from a single sample in a study of cytomegalovirus exposure and HLA in healthy donors. It was with 60 Vbeta and 13 Jbeta primers that the PCR ran. Using immunoSEQ multiplex PCR, the repertoire was profiled, and TCRdb retains in-frame clones only, with some absent. Here the sample table reports just over 20,000 clones. What was sequenced was PBMCs. These receptors were collected from a man aged 55 to 70 in good health and CMV-seropositive.

The V call is TRBV6-5, the J call TRBJ2-7; D perhaps matches TRBD1 (6 bases). Germline assignment: CDR1 MNHEY and CDR2 SVGAGI. The CDR3 runs to 15 residues. Between the trimmed V and J ends, which lost 2 bases and 1 base, there was a span of 12 bases. The CDR3 here is CASSYKGVMSYEQYF. The CDR3 nucleotides are TGTGCCAGCAGTTACAAGGGGGTAATGTCCTACGAGCAGTACTTC.

The chain joins TRBV18 to TRBJ2-7, with D uncertain. This CDR3 spans 13 amino acids. Germline loops: CDR1 KGHSH, CDR2 LQKENI. V gave up 2 bases and J gave up 5 bases, with 10 bases separating them. Here the CDR3 reads CASSPARYHEQYF. CDR3 bases: TGTGCCAGCTCACCAGCTCGGTACCACGAGCAGTACTTC. Using reference TRBV18 and TRBJ2-7 for the parts outside the CDR3, the full variable domain is NAGVMQNPRHLVRRRGQEARLRCSPMKGHSHVYWYRQLPEEGLKFMVYLQKENIIDESGMPKERFSAEFPKEGPSILRIQQVVRGDSAAYFCASSPARYHEQYFGPGTRLTVT.

The V gene is TRBV6-6, the J gene TRBJ1-5; 7 nucleotides line up with TRBD1. The ends lost 2 bases at V and 2 bases at J; junction bases unmatched: 3. Germline CDR1 and CDR2: MNHNY and SVGAGI (reference sequence). There are 15 residues in the CDR3. CDR3 nucleotides: TGTGCCAGCAGTTACCCGGGGACAGGCAATCAGCCCCAGCATTTT. Residues: CASSYPGTGNQPQHF.

The rearrangement uses TRBV18 and TRBJ2-2, with D unresolved. The V gene lost 3 bases and the J gene lost 3 bases, with 5 bases spanning the gap. The CDR3 runs 13 residues. From germline, CDR1 is KGHSH and CDR2 LQKENI. The CDR3 sequence: CASSPPDTGELFF. In DNA, the CDR3 is TGTGCCAGCTCACCTCCCGACACCGGGGAGCTGTTTTTT.

The chain recombines TRBV5-1 with TRBJ2-1; tentatively, D is TRBD2 (6 bases). The CDR3 totals 16 residues. CDR1 SGHRS and CDR2 YFSETQ come from the germline V gene. The V end was cut by 1 base, the J end by 5 bases, with 16 bases between. The DNA for the CDR3 is TGCGCCAGCAGCTTGTGGACGGAGGGACTTAACAATGAGCAGTTCTTC. Protein product: CASSLWTEGLNNEQFF.

CDR3 bases: TGTGCCAGCAGTAACTCTGGGGCCAACGTCCTGACTTTC. Translation gives CASSNSGANVLTF. This chain joins TRBV7-2 and TRBJ2-6; D not certain. There are 13 residues in the CDR3. V lost 6 bases, J lost 0 bases, and 3 bases lay in between. Germline lookup yields CDR1 SGHTA and CDR2 FQGNSA.

The genes are TRBV10-2 and TRBJ2-7, with D possibly being TRBD2 (7 bases). Trimming left V 4 bases short and J 3 bases short, with 28 bases between. The CDR3 length is 19 residues. Germline CDR1 WSHSY, CDR2 SAAADI. CDR3 sequence: CASSGGRGRRGHRDYEQYF. DNA for the CDR3: TGCGCCAGCAGTGGGGGCCGAGGGAGGCGGGGGCACCGGGACTACGAGCAGTACTTC.

The genes are TRBV29-1 and TRBJ2-5, with 8 bases fitting TRBD1. The CDR3 is 13 residues long. J lost 7 bases, V lost 6 bases, and 10 bases had no gene match. Germline-derived CDR1 and CDR2 are SQVTM and ANQGSEA. CDR3 sequence reads: CSVANGQGGTQYF. The CDR3 region has the DNA TGCAGCGTCGCAAATGGACAGGGAGGGACCCAGTACTTC.

The rearrangement joins TRBV4-2 to TRBJ2-7; TRBD1 aligns across 7 bases. The CDR3 totals 14 residues. The germline V gene has CDR1 LGHNA and CDR2 YNFKEQ. J gave up 3 bases and V 3 bases, and 5 bases lay outside the gene matches. This chain's CDR3 is CASSHEGAIYEQYF. DNA for the CDR3: TGTGCCAGCAGCCATGAGGGGGCGATCTACGAGCAGTACTTC.

This chain uses TRBV10-1 with TRBJ2-7; D perhaps matches TRBD2 (5 bases). The germline CDR1 and CDR2 sequences are WNHNN and SYGVQD (reference sequence). V was shortened by 2 bases and J by 6 bases, with 14 bases between the two germline ends. The CDR3 covers 14 residues. CDR3 DNA sequence: TGCGCCAGCAGTGAGCCTGAGGGTAGATCCGAGCAGTACTTC. Its translation: CASSEPEGRSEQYF.

The V call is TRBV5-6, the J call TRBJ2-5; D is possibly TRBD2 (5 bases). Germline lookup yields CDR1 SGHDT and CDR2 YYEEEE. CDR3 length: 14 residues. Trimming took 1 base from V and 1 from J, leaving 8 bases between them. The CDR3 region has the DNA TGTGCCAGCAGCTTGAGAGGGCGCCAAGAGACCCAGTACTTC. It specifies CASSLRGRQETQYF.

This rearrangement joins TRBV6-1 to TRBJ2-7; tentative D call: TRBD1 (5 bases). V was pared by 7 bases and J by 3 bases, with 13 bases between. The CDR3 spans 13 residues. The germline V gene has CDR1 MNHNS and CDR2 SASEGT. The DNA for the CDR3 is TGTGCCAGCATTAGTGGGCAGGGCTACGAGCAGTACTTC. It is translated as CASISGQGYEQYF.

The V gene is TRBV5-1, the J gene TRBJ2-4, with TRBD2 as a possible D gene (6 bases). Per the germline V gene, CDR1 is SGHRS and CDR2 is YFSETQ. The CDR3 covers 13 residues. Between the trimmed V and J ends, which lost 0 bases and 6 bases, there was a span of 7 bases. CDR3 in amino acids: CASSLGGTNIQYF. CDR3 bases: TGCGCCAGCAGCTTGGGCGGGACAAACATTCAGTACTTC. The full variable domain, its missing parts supplied by reference TRBV5-1 and TRBJ2-4, is KAGVTQTPRYLIKTRGQQVTLSCSPISGHRSVSWYQQTPGQGLQFLFEYFSETQRNKGNFPGRFSGRQFSNSRSEMNVSTLELGDSALYLCASSLGGTNIQYFGAGTRLSVL.

The chain employs TRBV4-2 and TRBJ2-4, with 8 bases fitting TRBD2. Trimming cost V 1 base and J 4 bases; bases outside gene matches: 3. The CDR3 has 15 amino acids. Germline V gene sequence: CDR1 LGHNA, CDR2 YNFKEQ. The CDR3 DNA reads TGTGCCAGCAGCCAAGTAGCGGGGCAAAAAAACATTCAGTACTTC. Translated: CASSQVAGQKNIQYF.

V gene TRBV5-1 combines with J gene TRBJ1-1; 7 bases agree with TRBD1. This CDR3 is built from 16 residues. The V gene's germline CDR1 is SGHRS and CDR2 YFSETQ. Trimming took 2 bases from V and 2 from J; bases not matched to a gene: 9. DNA for the CDR3: TGCGCCAGCAGCTTAGTCGGCAGGGGGGAAAACACTGAAGCTTTCTTT. It translates to CASSLVGRGENTEAFF.

On this clone itself: An end of the junction does not agree with germline; a read error may underlie this. The chain has TRBV4-1 and TRBJ1-5; D is possibly TRBD1 (6 bases). Per the germline V gene, CDR1 is MGHRA and CDR2 is YSYEKL. This CDR3 contains 17 residues. The CDR3 coding sequence is TGCGCCAGCACCCAAAGAGGGGGAGGGGTTGGGGATCAGCCCCAGCATTTT. Translated, it gives CASTQRGGGVGDQPQHF.

The rearrangement joins TRBV4-1 to TRBJ1-5; 7 bases match TRBD1. Germline CDR1 and CDR2: MGHRA and YSYEKL. The CDR3 spans 18 residues. J lost 5 bases, V lost 0 bases, and 13 bases had no gene match. CDR3 bases: TGCGCCAGCAGCCAAGATACGAATAGGGGGCTGCGGGATCAGCCCCAGCATTTT. It codes for CASSQDTNRGLRDQPQHF.

DNA of the CDR3: TGTGCCAGCAGTGAAGCGCTGACAGACTATGGCTACACCTTC. It is translated as CASSEALTDYGYTF. The J gene is TRBJ1-2, the V gene TRBV6-1; tentatively, D is TRBD1 (5 bases). The germline V and J ends were trimmed by 0 bases and 3 bases, with 8 bases remaining between them. Germline CDR1 reads MNHNS; CDR2 reads SASEGT. The CDR3 sequence is 14 residues long.